Below are 17 T cell receptor beta chains sequenced from a single sample in a study of blood T cell repertoires in COVID-19. This table comes from immunoSEQ multiplex PCR, and its TCRdb copy is limited to in-frame clones, with some not included. The data contain a few hundred thousand clones, around 82% of them seen just once; the ten biggest clones take up 0.75% to 0.95%. The sample consisted of peripheral blood. These receptors were collected from a human donor with COVID-19, enrolled during active disease. The donor label of this sample is uncertain.

This chain links TRBV28 with TRBJ2-7; 8 bases match TRBD1. Germline CDR1 is MDHEN and CDR2 is SYDVKM. CDR3 size: 15 residues. V lost 6 bases to trimming and J lost 5 bases; unmatched junction nucleotides: 12. The CDR3 region has the DNA TGTGCCAGCAGCCAATACGGACAGGGAGGAAACGAGCAGTACTTC. It translates to CASSQYGQGGNEQYF.

Turning to this clone: A junction boundary mismatches the germline segment, possibly from a read error. The chain uses TRBV7-7 and TRBJ2-1; D may be TRBD1 (6 bases). The germline CDR1 and CDR2 sequences are SSHAT and FNYEAQ (reference sequence). The CDR3 runs to 13 residues. This CDR3 is CASSPRQDNEQFF. The DNA for the CDR3 is TGTGCTAGCAGCCCGAGACAGGACAATGAGCAGTTCTTC.

The V call is TRBV7-2, the J call TRBJ2-1; 8 nucleotides line up with TRBD2. Germline-derived CDR1 and CDR2 are SGHTA and FQGNSA. J lost 8 bases, V lost 0 bases, and 6 bases had no gene match. The CDR3 totals 15 residues. In DNA form, the CDR3 reads TGTGCCAGCAGCTTAGCGGGACTAGATTCAGATGAGCAGTTCTTC. It translates to CASSLAGLDSDEQFF.

J is TRBJ1-2 and V is TRBV5-4; no reliable D call. Germline CDR1 SGHNT, CDR2 YYREEE (reference sequence). The V end lost 0 bases, the J end lost 0 bases, and 9 bases lay between the germline ends. The CDR3 consists of 15 residues. The CDR3 reads CASSLDPGTNYGYTF. CDR3 in DNA: TGTGCCAGCAGCTTGGACCCGGGGACTAACTATGGCTACACCTTC.

There are a few counts of this clone. The chain combines TRBV5-1 with TRBJ1-4; weak D call: TRBD1 (6 bases). The CDR3 has 14 residues. Germline loops: CDR1 SGHRS, CDR2 YFSETQ. V was pared by 4 bases and J by 7 bases, with 14 bases between. CDR3 residues: CASSPGVGGEKLFF. For the CDR3, the DNA is TGCGCCAGCAGCCCAGGGGTAGGCGGTGAAAAACTGTTTTTT.

V and J are TRBV10-3 and TRBJ1-4, with a tentative D call TRBD1 (6 bases). Germline CDR1 is ENHRY and CDR2 is SYGVKD. V lost 7 bases and J lost 3, with 9 bases in between. The CDR3 runs 13 residues. CDR3 loop: CAITRTANEKLFF. The CDR3 coding sequence is TGTGCCATCACCCGGACAGCTAATGAAAAACTGTTTTTT.

The chain recombines TRBV7-2 with TRBJ2-1; TRBD2 might be the D (6 bases). Germline CDR1 and CDR2: SGHTA and FQGNSA. V lost 3 bases to trimming and J lost 10 bases, with 10 bases between them. This CDR3 spans 12 amino acids. CDR3 sequence reads: CASSFGGYEQFF. CDR3 nucleotide sequence: TGTGCCAGCAGCTTCGGGGGATACGAGCAGTTCTTC.

The rearrangement links TRBV6-5 to TRBJ1-5, with a possible D match to TRBD1 (6 bases). The CDR3 has 14 residues. Germline V CDR1 and CDR2: MNHEY, SVGAGI. The V gene lost 4 bases and the J gene lost 5 bases, with 12 bases spanning the gap. The CDR3 DNA is TGTGCCAGCAGTTCTCGGAGGACAGATCAGCCCCAGCATTTT. Encoded protein: CASSSRRTDQPQHF.

Only one count was recorded for this clone. J is TRBJ1-3 and V is TRBV21-1. TRBV21-1 is a known pseudogene. This CDR3 comprises 15 residues. Here the CDR3 DNA reads TGTGCCAGCAGCAAGAGGGTTTACTCTGGAAACACCATATATTTT. It encodes CASSKRVYSGNTIYF.

The chain joins TRBV12-3 or TRBV12-4 to TRBJ2-3; 7 bases line up with TRBD2. This CDR3 is 13 amino acids long. V lost 8 bases, J lost 5 bases, and 7 bases stayed unmatched. CDR3 bases: TGTGCCAGCCTCCGGGAGGACGGAGATACGCAGTATTTT. This gives the protein CASLREDGDTQYF.

This chain connects TRBV2 to TRBJ2-7, with 8 nucleotides matching TRBD2. The CDR3 spans 14 residues. The junction had 7 bases not matched to a gene; V was cut back by 6 bases and J by 3 bases. Germline V CDR1 and CDR2: SNHLY, FYNNEI. The DNA of the CDR3 is TGTGCCAGCAGAGCGCAGCGGGAGAGCTACGAGCAGTACTTC. As protein: CASRAQRESYEQYF.

This clone was observed once. The gene calls are TRBV13 and TRBJ2-3; D is perhaps TRBD2 (8 bases). Deletions cut 5 bases from V and 6 bases from J, with 18 bases between. The CDR3 extends over 15 amino acids. Germline CDR1 and CDR2: PRHDT and FYEKMQ (reference sequence). The chain's CDR3 is CASSPGRGQGDTQYF. The CDR3 DNA follows: TGTGCCAGCAGCCCCGGGAGGGGGCAGGGGGATACGCAGTATTTT.

The J gene is TRBJ2-7, the V gene TRBV3-1 (or the pseudogene TRBV3-2); possible D gene TRBD1, 5 bases. Trimming pared 5 bases from V and 0 bases from J, leaving 14 bases between. CDR1 LGHDT and CDR2 YNNKEL come from the germline V gene (reference sequence). The CDR3 is 15 amino acids. CDR3 sequence: CASSAIRQSSYEQYF. CDR3 nucleotides: TGTGCCAGCAGCGCTATCCGACAGAGCTCCTACGAGCAGTACTTC.

In this sample, this clone turned up once. The rearrangement joins TRBV7-2 to TRBJ2-5; D is possibly TRBD2 (6 bases). Germline V gene lookup returns CDR1 SGHTA and CDR2 FQGNSA. CDR3 length: 13 residues. V was cut by 1 base and J by 9 bases, with 12 bases left in between. CDR3 residues: CASSLDPGTSQYF. The CDR3 DNA is TGTGCCAGCAGCTTAGACCCCGGGACTTCCCAGTACTTC.

V gene TRBV24-1 combines with J gene TRBJ2-3, with TRBD1 identical over 7 bases. The CDR3 runs to 16 residues. V was pared by 4 bases and J by 0 bases, with 6 bases of the junction left unmatched. Germline loops: CDR1 KGHDR, CDR2 SFDVKD. CDR3 coding DNA: TGTGCCACCAGTGACCGAGTACAGGGGAGCACAGATACGCAGTATTTT. The encoded protein is CATSDRVQGSTDTQYF.

The chain is built from TRBV7-3 and TRBJ2-1; D unresolved. Trimming removed 4 bases at V and 6 bases at J, with 13 bases between. The CDR3 length is 14 residues. From germline, CDR1 is SGHTA and CDR2 FQGTGA. CDR3 loop: CASSSSPAVNEQFF. In DNA, the CDR3 is TGTGCCAGCAGCTCGTCACCGGCGGTCAATGAGCAGTTCTTC.

This chain connects TRBV6-5 to TRBJ1-1; 7 bases are a match to TRBD1. After removal of 8 bases from V and 5 bases from J, the junction contained 8 bases not matched to a gene. The CDR3 is made up of 13 amino acids. Germline CDR1 is MNHEY and CDR2 is SVGAGI. The CDR3 DNA reads as TGTGCCAGCTCCGACAGGGTAGGAACTGAAGCTTTCTTT. It codes for CASSDRVGTEAFF.